This T cell receptor beta chain was captured by sequencing in a study of blood T cell repertoires in COVID-19. Across the study: Recovered participants had two consecutive negative NP/OP PCR tests, healthcare professional clearance, or symptom resolution.

Under the authors' procedure: Amplification from reference gene primers served as the basis for estimated nucleated cell counts. Clones were sequenced by immunoSEQ multiplex PCR, and TCRdb holds only the in-frame ones, with some missing. D and trimming come from the DNA, and the V and J calls and clone size come from that table. The profile shows 200,000 to 250,000 clones, around 90% of them singletons. Germline CDR1 reads SNHLY; CDR2 reads FYNNEI. The CDR3 has 15 residues. The V segment lost 3 bases and the J segment 6 bases; nucleotides outside the gene matches: 4. Individuals aged roughly 18 to 95 years were recruited from 24 US areas. Cohorts were based on clinical histories the participants reported.

Source material: PBMCs or T cells enriched from blood (not recorded which). V is TRBV2 and J is TRBJ1-5, with 11 bases identical to TRBD1. This receptor was identified in a man aged 30-40 years in a cohort exposed to, infected with or recovered from COVID-19 (not recorded which). CDR3 bases: TGTGCCAGCAGTGAGGGACAGGGGGGGGCTCAGCCCCAGCATTTT. This gives the protein CASSEGQGGAQPQHF.